The clone carrying this T cell receptor beta chain was observed once. Each participant's cohort was designated according to participant-reported clinical history. The data were obtained in a study of blood T cell repertoires in COVID-19. The CDR3 is made up of 12 amino acids. V was cut by 0 bases and J by 7 bases, with 9 bases left in between. Germline V CDR1 and CDR2: GTSNPN, SVGIG (reference sequence). Profiled with immunoSEQ multiplex PCR; TCRdb holds only in-frame clones, not every one. The sample contains 150,000 to 200,000 clones, roughly 83% of which appear only once. This TCR was sampled from a woman between 55 and 75 years old who had recovered from COVID-19. Sequencing used PBMCs or T cells enriched from blood (not recorded which). The V gene is TRBV30, the J gene TRBJ2-5, with a possible D match to TRBD1 (6 bases). The CDR3 is CAWSVQGGTQYF. The DNA for the CDR3 is TGTGCCTGGAGTGTACAGGGTGGGACCCAGTACTTC.